This TCR beta chain comes out of a study of molecular identifiers for immune sequencing clone quantification (dated by TCRdb to 2016 to 2019). In the study overall: For a replicate experiment, RNA from about 21,000 or 97,000 naive CD8 T cells was divided into five aliquots, of which four were sequenced. CD8 T cells were used in a methods study to benchmark molecular-identifier clustering-based TCR repertoire sequencing (MIDCIRS) and TCR RNA copy counting.

Overall study outcomes, separate from this receptor: A single cell's worth of spiked-in Jurkat TCR RNA was reported detectable even among under 1.3 million naive CD8 T cells. Modeling estimated about three recovered TCR RNA copies per cell, compared with 8.5 to 10 by digital PCR, which implies roughly 27% capture efficiency. The naive libraries included spiked-in Jurkat TCR RNA (around 9 copies' worth), and this RNA is not part of the donor repertoire. The sizes of highly expanded clones could end up underestimated when identical TCR molecules share a barcode. Clones above 20 RNA copies held over 97% of molecules in CMV-specific effector cells but under 1% in naive cells. Without barcode sub-clustering, chimeric consensus sequences inflated TCR diversity; chimeras reached as high as 47%.

Libraries of naive CD8 T cells were generated from roughly 20,000 to 1,000,000 sorted cells, with 10%, 30% or 50% of the purified RNA used. On a BD FACSAria II, naive CD8 T cells were FACS-sorted as CD8+CD4-CCR7+CD45RA+ and collected into RLT Plus buffer. To test detection sensitivity, Jurkat RNA equivalent to ten TCR copies was spiked into samples of about 19,000-1,100,000 naive CD8 T cells. Enrichment of CD8 T cells was performed with RosetteSep CD8+ T Cell Enrichment Cocktail and Ficoll-Paque, after which ACK red cell lysis was carried out. To prepare the library, PCR was applied. Sequencer: Illumina HiSeq 4000. Bulk TCR libraries were prepared as previously described, using TCR primers listed in Table S5. Total RNA was purified with the Qiagen AllPrep DNA/RNA kit. Before analysis, reads from multiple sequencing runs of one library were combined. Concerning the study's data processing: Reads were retained only if their TCR constant sequence matched exactly, and those retained reads were trimmed to 150 nt and grouped according to their 12-nt molecular barcodes. Within each barcode group, reads were sub-clustered at a 15% Levenshtein threshold, and quality-weighted consensus sequences were built per RNA molecule. Non-functional sequences were removed, as were lower-count sequences one edit away from another. On the basis of fitting two negative binomial distributions, barcode sub-clusters with fewer than 20% of the maximum read count were discarded. The public reads were reprocessed in TCRdb via fastp at Q25 and MiXCR, keeping in-frame beta chains. When rows share a CDR3 protein, they turn into one entry using the most common DNA and genes. V and J calls and clone size were set by TCRdb, not the authors. Across this sample there are over 600,000 distinct CDR3 sequences, with 15% to 20% seen only once. Roughly 0.83% of the sample belongs to the ten largest clones.

A few counts support this clonotype. Its antigen remains unidentified. The sample holds no much larger clone one base away, and base qualities are not on file. The sequence derives from a human donor in good health. Some libraries in this study had Jurkat cell RNA spiked in. Sequences were obtained from naive CD8+ T cells from blood, with Jurkat cell RNA spiked in. The sample's cell subset or site label, in plain terms: FACS-sorted CD8+CD4-CCR7+CD45RA+ naive T cells.

The CDR3 here reads CASSLSDRPITGELFF. The DNA sequence is as follows: TGCGCCAGCAGCTTGAGTGACAGACCTATCACCGGGGAGCTGTTTTTT. The chain links TRBV5-1 with TRBJ2-2; 5 matching bases give a weak D call of TRBD1. Reading the germline V gene gives CDR1 SGHRS and CDR2 YFSETQ. Trimming takes 1 base from V and 4 bases from J, and the germline ends sit 14 bases apart. The CDR3 covers 16 residues, taking in both the cysteine and the phenylalanine. Just the 48-base CDR3 DNA is kept, in frame starting at base 1.